This TCR beta chain was sequenced during a study of CD8+CD57+ T cells in acquired aplastic anemia. Study details: Mean DNA quantity obtained from sorted CD4+ and CD8+ cells was about 3 ug. Healthy donor sequencing depth: approximately 9.9 million CD4+, 11 million to 14 million CD8+ reads.

Genomic DNA, serving as template, underwent TCR beta VDJ and CDR3 profiling. From the reads, TCRdb called clonotypes with MiXCR, one entry per CDR3 protein. The sample lists around 230,000 distinct CDR3 sequences; around 60% were seen once. Regarding the study as a whole: CD8+ Simpson's diversity showed no significant patient-control difference. Common to patients and controls were roughly 30 CD8+ CDR3 sequences.

Germline V CDR1 and CDR2: SGHVS, FQNEAQ. The CDR3 length is 14 residues. Trimming cost V 3 bases and J 1 base; bases outside gene matches: 2. Regarding this clonotype: Its antigen is unidentified.

The sample comprised sorted CD4+, CD8+, or CD8+CD57+ T cells (not recorded which) from PBMCs. The rearrangement uses TRBV7-8 and TRBJ2-5; TRBD1 matches at 7 bases. This sequence originates from a human donor in good health. The CDR3 region has the DNA TGTGCCAGCAGCTTGGACAGGACCCAAGAGACCCAGTACTTC. Its translation: CASSLDRTQETQYF.